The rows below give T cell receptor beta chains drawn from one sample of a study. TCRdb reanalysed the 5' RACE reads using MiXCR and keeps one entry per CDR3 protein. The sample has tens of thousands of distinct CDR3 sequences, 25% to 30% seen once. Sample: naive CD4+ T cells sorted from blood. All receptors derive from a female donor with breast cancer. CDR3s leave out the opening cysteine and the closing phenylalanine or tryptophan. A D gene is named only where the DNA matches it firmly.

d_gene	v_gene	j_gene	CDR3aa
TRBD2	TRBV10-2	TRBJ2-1	AIQTSGGHPLNEQF
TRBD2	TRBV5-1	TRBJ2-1	ASTLAGGPVFGSYNEQF
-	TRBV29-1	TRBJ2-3	SASPFQDTQY
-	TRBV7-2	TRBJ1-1	ASSFLYREAF
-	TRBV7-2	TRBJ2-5	ASSLGSGQETQY
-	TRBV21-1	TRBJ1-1	ATSPGGEFMNTEAF
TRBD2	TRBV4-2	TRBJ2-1	ASSHALAGRSNEQF
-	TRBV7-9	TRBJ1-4	ASSSQWTNEKLF
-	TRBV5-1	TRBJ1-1	ASSLVFAGVNTEAF
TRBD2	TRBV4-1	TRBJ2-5	ASSQETSGRPKTQY
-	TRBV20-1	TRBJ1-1	SARVLSTEAF
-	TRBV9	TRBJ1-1	ASSPPTDRNTEAF
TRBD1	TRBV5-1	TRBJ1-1	ASSPSGQGSNTEAF
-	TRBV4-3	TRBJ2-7	ASSQGTGYELY
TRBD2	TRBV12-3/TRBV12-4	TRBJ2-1	ASSELAGASYNEQF
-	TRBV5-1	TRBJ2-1	ASSPVTESSYNEQF
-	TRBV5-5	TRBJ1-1	ASSSKGIFNTEAF
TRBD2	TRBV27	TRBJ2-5	ASSLSVGLAGGSGTQY
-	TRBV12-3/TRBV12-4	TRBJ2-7	ASSLSGSPSYEQY
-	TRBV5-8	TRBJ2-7	ASSFSLGTTYEQY
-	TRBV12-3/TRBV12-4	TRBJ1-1	ASSLVAEGTEAF
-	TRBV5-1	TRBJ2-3	ASSLASPRWDTQY
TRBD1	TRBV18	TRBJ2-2	ASSPDRAYTGELF
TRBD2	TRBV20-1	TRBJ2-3	SASGASGRTDTQY
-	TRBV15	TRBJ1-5	ATSRDRPGDQPQH
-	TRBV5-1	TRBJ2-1	ASRSRPTRGGNEQF
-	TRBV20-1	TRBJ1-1	SARRQGGANTEAF
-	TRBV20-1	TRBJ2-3	SARDIRARSGTDTQY
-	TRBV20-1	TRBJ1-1	SARDPGQNLNTEAF
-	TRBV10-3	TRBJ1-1	AIMGRLNTEAF
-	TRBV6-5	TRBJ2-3	ASSSSLTDTQY
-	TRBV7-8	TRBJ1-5	ASSLKRTGNQPQH
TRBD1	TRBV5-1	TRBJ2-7	ASSLQGESYEQY
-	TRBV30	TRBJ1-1	AWSISLGRKAF
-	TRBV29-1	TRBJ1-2	SVETGGYT
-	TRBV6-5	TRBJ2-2	ASSNQAGVGHGELF
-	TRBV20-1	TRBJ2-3	SARDRLAYTDTQY
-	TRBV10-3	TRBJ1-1	AIWSGWGNTEAF
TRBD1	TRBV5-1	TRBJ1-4	ASSPAGTGGEKLF
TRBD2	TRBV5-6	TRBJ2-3	ASSGRRSSGRTDTQY
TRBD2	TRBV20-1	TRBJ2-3	SARNKRGGNVADTQY
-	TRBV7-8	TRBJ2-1	ASSLPGLGNGKNEQF
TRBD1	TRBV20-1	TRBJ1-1	SARSGTGAF
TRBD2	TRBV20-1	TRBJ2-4	SAKALSGGLAKNIQY
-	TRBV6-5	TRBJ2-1	ASSRHGRSWDNEQF
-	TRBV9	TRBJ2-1	ASSAGASSYNEQF
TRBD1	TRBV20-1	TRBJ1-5	SARPRQGGGQPQH
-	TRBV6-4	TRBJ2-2	ASSKQSVNTGELF
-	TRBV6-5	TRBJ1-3	ASSPPGGSGNTIY
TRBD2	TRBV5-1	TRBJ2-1	ASSLVLAGEKDEQF
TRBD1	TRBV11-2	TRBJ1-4	ASSSPGTGLTKLF
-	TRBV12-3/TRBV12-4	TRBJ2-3	ASSLVTDTQY
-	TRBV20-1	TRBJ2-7	SASKAGAYEQY
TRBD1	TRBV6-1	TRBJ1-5	TSSTTPGTGGHQPQH
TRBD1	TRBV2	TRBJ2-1	ASSGSSDRVMSYNEQF